The 25 T cell receptor beta chains presented below share a single source sample, sequenced in a study of shared clonotypes between healthy human individuals. Assay: immunoSEQ multiplex PCR; the TCRdb copy retains only in-frame clones and omits some. This sample carries about 2.4 million clones, 80% to 95% of them seen once, and the ten largest clones take around 0.37%. The sample taken for sequencing was naive CD4+ T cells from PBMCs. Subset of the sample: CD45RA+ positively selected. Receptors were obtained from a man between 18 and 35 years old in good health. Some clones in this sample may be carry-over from other donors' samples.

The V and J genes are TRBV6-6 and TRBJ2-1, with 8 bases identical to TRBD2. CDR3 length: 15 residues. CDR1 is MNHNY, CDR2 SVGAGI, per germline (reference sequence). The V and J ends lost 9 bases and 8 bases, in that order; junction bases with no gene match: 15. The CDR3 sequence is CASHSAGAGGDEQFF. The CDR3, as DNA: TGTGCCAGTCACTCAGCGGGAGCTGGTGGTGATGAGCAGTTCTTC.

This sequence joins TRBV11-2 and TRBJ2-1, with 7 bases identical to TRBD2. Germline V gene sequence: CDR1 SGHAT, CDR2 FQNNGV. V lost 2 bases to trimming and J lost 0 bases; unmatched junction nucleotides: 4. CDR3 length equals 16 residues. The CDR3 bases are TGTGCCAGCAGCTTATTACTAGCGAGCTCCTACAATGAGCAGTTCTTC. Its translation: CASSLLLASSYNEQFF.

The chain couples TRBV28 to TRBJ1-5; possible D gene TRBD1, 6 bases. Germline V gene sequence: CDR1 MDHEN, CDR2 SYDVKM. V was pared by 3 bases and J by 5 bases, with 14 bases between. CDR3 length: 15 amino acids. CDR3 coding DNA: TGTGCCAGCAGTTTGTTAGGGGGGGGATATCAGCCCCAGCATTTT. Its protein product is CASSLLGGGYQPQHF.

The rearrangement links TRBV2 to TRBJ2-7, with TRBD2 matching over 10 bases. Germline trimming cut 6 bases from V and 7 bases from J; bases unmatched to any gene: 12. This CDR3 has 15 residues. From germline, CDR1 is SNHLY and CDR2 FYNNEI. CDR3 sequence: CASSARTSGLPEQYF. The CDR3 DNA reads as TGTGCCAGCAGCGCGAGGACTAGCGGCCTCCCGGAGCAGTACTTC.

The chain has TRBV7-2 and TRBJ2-5; 13 nucleotides agree with TRBD2. The CDR3 runs to 17 residues. The trim removed 7 bases at V and 7 bases at J, leaving 15 bases unmatched. The germline gives CDR1 SGHTA, CDR2 FQGNSA. CDR3 in amino acids: CASKATGTSGEGGTQYF. The CDR3 DNA is TGTGCCAGCAAAGCAACCGGGACTAGCGGGGAGGGCGGGACCCAGTACTTC.

Worth noting for this clone: Other nucleotide sequences from this sample produce the same CDR3. This chain joins TRBV2 and TRBJ1-2; 8 nucleotides agree with TRBD1. With 5 bases clipped from V and 2 bases from J, the junction kept 4 bases outside the gene matches. The CDR3 runs to 14 residues. Germline V gene lookup returns CDR1 SNHLY and CDR2 FYNNEI. The DNA of the CDR3 is TGTGCCAGCAGTCTTCAGGGGGCCAACTATGGCTACACCTTC. It is translated as CASSLQGANYGYTF.

The rearrangement links TRBV5-1 to TRBJ1-3, with D perhaps matching TRBD1 (5 bases). CDR3 length: 17 amino acids. V lost 2 bases to trimming and J lost 0 bases, with 15 bases between them. Germline CDR1 SGHRS, CDR2 YFSETQ. CDR3 nucleotide sequence: TGCGCCAGCAGCTTCGACAGTACGAAGAGCTCTGGAAACACCATATATTTT. Protein sequence: CASSFDSTKSSGNTIYF.

Regarding this clone: Other DNA sequences in the same sample also yield this CDR3. The V gene is TRBV15, the J gene TRBJ1-3, with D possibly matching TRBD1 (6 bases). The V gene lost 0 bases and the J gene lost 4 bases, with 13 bases spanning the gap. The length of the CDR3 is 16 residues. Germline CDR1 LNHNV, CDR2 YYDKDF (reference sequence). The CDR3 sequence: CATSRDLGGSGNTIYF. The CDR3 coding sequence is TGTGCCACCAGCAGAGATCTAGGGGGGTCCGGAAACACCATATATTTT.

This clone was detected once. The CDR3 DNA sequence: TGTGCCAGCAGTTTTGGGGGGATGGCCTACAATGAGCAGTTCTTC. Its translation is CASSFGGMAYNEQFF. The gene calls are TRBV28 and TRBJ2-1; D might be TRBD2 (6 bases). V was clipped by 3 bases and J by 2 bases, with 11 bases between them. This CDR3 region has 15 residues. CDR1 is MDHEN and CDR2 is SYDVKM in the germline V gene.

The genes are TRBV29-1 and TRBJ2-7; 14 bases fit TRBD2. The ends lost 6 bases at V and 4 bases at J; junction bases unmatched: 8. The CDR3 runs to 15 residues. Germline loops: CDR1 SQVTM, CDR2 ANQGSEA. The CDR3 bases are TGCAGCGTCGCCCACGGGACTAGCGGGAGTTACGAGCAGTACTTC. Amino acid sequence: CSVAHGTSGSYEQYF.

The chain uses TRBV2 and TRBJ2-3, with D perhaps TRBD1 (6 bases). Germline loops: CDR1 SNHLY, CDR2 FYNNEI. This CDR3 contains 15 residues. Trimming removed 4 bases from V and 4 bases from J, with 15 bases in between. CDR3 amino acids: CASSGAGVRSDTQYF. CDR3 in DNA: TGTGCCAGCAGTGGGGCAGGGGTAAGGTCAGATACGCAGTATTTT.

The chain recombines TRBV6-1 with TRBJ2-4; no firm D call. CDR3 size: 14 residues. V was clipped by 1 base and J by 8 bases, with 12 bases between them. Germline CDR1 reads MNHNS; CDR2 reads SASEGT. The DNA for the CDR3 is TGTGCCAGCAGTGAAGGGAACGCCGCGGACATTCAGTACTTC. This translates into CASSEGNAADIQYF.

The chain links TRBV9 to TRBJ2-5, with TRBD1 as a possible D gene (5 bases). CDR1 SGDLS and CDR2 YYNGEE come from the germline V gene. Trimming pared 0 bases from V and 4 bases from J, leaving 13 bases between. The length of the CDR3 is 15 residues. CDR3 DNA: TGTGCCAGCAGCGTAGCTATGGACAAAGGAGAGACCCAGTACTTC. Translated: CASSVAMDKGETQYF.

The chain has TRBV7-2 and TRBJ2-2; D is undetermined. The ends were cut back, 1 base at V and 6 bases at J, with 12 bases in the middle. Germline assignment: CDR1 SGHTA and CDR2 FQGNSA. The CDR3 has 15 amino acids. The CDR3 DNA reads TGTGCCAGCAGCTTAGTCGTACAGTGGGCCGGGGAGCTGTTTTTT. Its protein is CASSLVVQWAGELFF. The complete variable domain, with remaining parts taken from reference TRBV7-2 and TRBJ2-2, reads GAGVSQSPSNKVTEKGKDVELRCDPISGHTALYWYRQSLGQGLEFLIYFQGNSAPDKSGLPSDRFSAERTGGSVSTLTIQRTQQEDSAVYLCASSLVVQWAGELFFGEGSRLTVL.

This chain uses TRBV10-1 with TRBJ2-1; D tentatively reads TRBD1 or TRBD2 (7 bases each). The V and J ends lost 3 bases and 8 bases respectively, with 14 bases between them. Germline loops: CDR1 WNHNN, CDR2 SYGVQD (reference sequence). The CDR3 contains 14 residues. The CDR3: CASSERQGGDEQFF. The CDR3 DNA sequence: TGCGCCAGCAGTGAACGACAGGGAGGGGATGAGCAGTTCTTC.

The gene calls are TRBV11-3 and TRBJ2-3, with a weak D call TRBD2 (5 bases). CDR1 SGHNT and CDR2 YENEEA come from the germline V gene. CDR3 length: 15 residues. V lost 1 base to trimming and J lost 7 bases, with 15 bases between them. CDR3 sequence: CASSLVPVRGYTQYF. DNA of the CDR3: TGTGCCAGCAGCTTAGTACCGGTCCGGGGATATACGCAGTATTTT.

The chain employs TRBV5-1 and TRBJ2-3; a possible D gene is TRBD1 (5 bases). Germline values: CDR1 SGHRS, CDR2 YFSETQ. This CDR3 is 14 amino acids long. Trimming removed 4 bases at V and 2 bases at J, with 11 bases between. The CDR3 DNA sequence: TGCGCCAGCAGCGTCCGGACACCCACAGATACGCAGTATTTT. It translates to CASSVRTPTDTQYF.

V gene TRBV7-9 combines with J gene TRBJ2-1, with 13 bases identical to TRBD2. Germline-derived CDR1 and CDR2 are SEHNR and FQNEAQ (reference sequence). This CDR3 region has 19 residues. Trimming removed 1 base from V and 1 base from J; junction bases left unmatched: 7. CDR3 sequence (DNA): TGTGCCAGCAGCTTAGGGCCCCCGGGACTAGCGGGATCCTACAATGAGCAGTTCTTC. Residues: CASSLGPPGLAGSYNEQFF.

This clone was detected once. The chain recombines TRBV18 with TRBJ1-1, with a possible D match to TRBD1 (5 bases). This CDR3 region has 16 residues. Trimming removed 1 base at V and 6 bases at J, with 18 bases between. In germline, CDR1 is KGHSH, CDR2 LQKENI. CDR3 in DNA: TGTGCCAGCTCACCACTCGTCCAGGGACCGAAGTCTGAAGCTTTCTTT. Translating it yields CASSPLVQGPKSEAFF.

The chain carries TRBV21-1 and TRBJ1-5; the D segment call TRBD1 is taken from the table without a DNA check. TRBV21-1 is tagged as a pseudogene. This CDR3 spans 14 amino acids. The chain's CDR3 is CASSTDRAHQPQHF. CDR3 nucleotide sequence: TGTGCCAGCAGCACGGACAGGGCCCATCAGCCCCAGCATTTT.

The chain is built from TRBV15 and TRBJ2-2; D might be TRBD1 (5 bases). The CDR3 has 15 residues. Germline CDR1 and CDR2: LNHNV and YYDKDF (reference sequence). Between the trimmed V and J ends, which lost 1 base and 7 bases, there was a span of 13 bases. This CDR3 reads CATSRAGFSLGELFF. The CDR3 nucleotides are TGTGCCACCAGCAGAGCAGGGTTTAGCCTCGGGGAGCTGTTTTTT.

The CDR3 spells CASSPGPSRSYEQYF. The CDR3 nucleotides are TGTGCCAGCAGTCCCGGACCCAGCAGGTCCTACGAGCAGTACTTC. V and J are TRBV28 and TRBJ2-7; D is ambiguous. V gave up 5 bases and J gave up 1 base, with 15 bases separating them. CDR3 size: 15 residues. The V gene's germline CDR1 is MDHEN and CDR2 SYDVKM.

The chain carries TRBV27 and TRBJ1-5; D not resolved. Trimming shortened V by 6 bases and J by 5 bases, and 11 bases separated the two germline ends. The germline gives CDR1 MNHEY, CDR2 SMNVEV (reference sequence). This CDR3 is built from 13 residues. The CDR3 nucleotides are TGTGCCAGCAGCCGGACCGTTTATCAGCCCCAGCATTTT. Translating gives CASSRTVYQPQHF.

As concerns this clone: Other DNA sequences in this sample translate to the same CDR3. The V gene is TRBV6-5, the J gene TRBJ2-7, with 11 bases fitting TRBD2. Germline CDR1 reads MNHEY; CDR2 reads SVGAGI. The length of the CDR3 is 15 residues. Germline trimming cut 6 bases from V and 3 bases from J; bases unmatched to any gene: 7. The CDR3 DNA is TGTGCCAGCAGCTCCCTAGCGGGAGGACTCTACGAGCAGTACTTC. Its translation: CASSSLAGGLYEQYF.

The chain carries TRBV5-4 and TRBJ2-7, with 7 bases fitting TRBD2. The CDR3 loop spans 14 amino acids. Germline loops: CDR1 SGHNT, CDR2 YYREEE (reference sequence). The trim removed 0 bases at V and 4 bases at J, leaving 4 bases unmatched. This CDR3 reads CASSLGGLSYEQYF. The CDR3 nucleotides are TGTGCCAGCAGCTTGGGGGGACTATCTTACGAGCAGTACTTC.